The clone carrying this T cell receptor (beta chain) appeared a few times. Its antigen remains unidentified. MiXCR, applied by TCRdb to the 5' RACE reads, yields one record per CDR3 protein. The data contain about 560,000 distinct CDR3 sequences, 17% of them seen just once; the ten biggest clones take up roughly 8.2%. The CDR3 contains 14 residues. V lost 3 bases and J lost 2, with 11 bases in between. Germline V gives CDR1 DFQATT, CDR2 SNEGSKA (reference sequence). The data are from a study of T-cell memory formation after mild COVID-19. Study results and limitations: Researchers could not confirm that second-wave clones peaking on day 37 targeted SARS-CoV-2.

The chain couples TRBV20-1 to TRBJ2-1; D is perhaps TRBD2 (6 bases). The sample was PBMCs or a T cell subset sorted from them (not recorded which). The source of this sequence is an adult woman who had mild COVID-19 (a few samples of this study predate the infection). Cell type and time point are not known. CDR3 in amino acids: CSASAGRTYNEQFF. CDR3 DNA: TGCAGTGCTAGTGCGGGGAGAACCTACAATGAGCAGTTCTTC.